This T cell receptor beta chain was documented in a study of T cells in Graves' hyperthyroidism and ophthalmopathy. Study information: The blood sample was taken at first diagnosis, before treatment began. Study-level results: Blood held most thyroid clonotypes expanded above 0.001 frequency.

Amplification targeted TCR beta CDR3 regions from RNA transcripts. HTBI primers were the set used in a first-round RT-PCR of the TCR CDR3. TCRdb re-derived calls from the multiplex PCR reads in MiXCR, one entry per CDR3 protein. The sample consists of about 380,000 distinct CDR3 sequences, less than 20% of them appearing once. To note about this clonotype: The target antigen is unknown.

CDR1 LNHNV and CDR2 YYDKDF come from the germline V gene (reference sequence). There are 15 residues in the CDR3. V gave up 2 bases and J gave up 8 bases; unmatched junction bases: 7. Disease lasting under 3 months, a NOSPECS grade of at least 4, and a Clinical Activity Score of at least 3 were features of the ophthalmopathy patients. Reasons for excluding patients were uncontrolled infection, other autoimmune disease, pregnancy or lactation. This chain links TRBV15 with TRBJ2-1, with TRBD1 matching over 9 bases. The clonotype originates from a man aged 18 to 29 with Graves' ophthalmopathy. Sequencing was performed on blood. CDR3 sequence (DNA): TGTGCCACCAGCAGACCTTCAACAGGGGGCCATGAGCAGTTCTTC. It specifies CATSRPSTGGHEQFF.